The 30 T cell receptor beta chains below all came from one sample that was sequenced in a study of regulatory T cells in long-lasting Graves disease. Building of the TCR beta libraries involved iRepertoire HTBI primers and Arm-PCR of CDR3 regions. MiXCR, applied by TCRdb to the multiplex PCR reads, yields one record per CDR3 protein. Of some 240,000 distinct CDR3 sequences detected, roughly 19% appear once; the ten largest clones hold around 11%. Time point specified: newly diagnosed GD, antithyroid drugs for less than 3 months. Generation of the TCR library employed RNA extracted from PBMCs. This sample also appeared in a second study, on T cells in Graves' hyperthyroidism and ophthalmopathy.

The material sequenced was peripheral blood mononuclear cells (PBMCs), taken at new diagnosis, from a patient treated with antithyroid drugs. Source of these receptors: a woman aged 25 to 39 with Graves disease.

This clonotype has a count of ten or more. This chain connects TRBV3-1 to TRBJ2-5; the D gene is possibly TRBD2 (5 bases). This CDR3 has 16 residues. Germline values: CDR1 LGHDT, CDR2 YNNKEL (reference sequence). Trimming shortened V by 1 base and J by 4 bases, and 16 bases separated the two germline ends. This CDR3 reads CASSQAIGGRGETQYF. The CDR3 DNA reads TGTGCCAGCAGCCAAGCGATCGGTGGGAGAGGAGAGACCCAGTACTTC.

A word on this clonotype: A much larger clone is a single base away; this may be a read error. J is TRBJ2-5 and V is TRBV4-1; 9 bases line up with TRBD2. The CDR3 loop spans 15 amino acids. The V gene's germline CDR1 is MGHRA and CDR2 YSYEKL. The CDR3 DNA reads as TGCGCCAGCAGGCAAGATAGCGGGAGAGAAGAGACCCAGTACTTC. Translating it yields CASRQDSGREETQYF.

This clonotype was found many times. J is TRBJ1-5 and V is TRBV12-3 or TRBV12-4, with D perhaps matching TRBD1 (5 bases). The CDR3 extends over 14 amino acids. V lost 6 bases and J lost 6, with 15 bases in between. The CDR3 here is CASSRRSGFQPQHF. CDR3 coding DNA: TGTGCCAGCAGCCGTCGATCAGGGTTTCAGCCCCAGCATTTT.

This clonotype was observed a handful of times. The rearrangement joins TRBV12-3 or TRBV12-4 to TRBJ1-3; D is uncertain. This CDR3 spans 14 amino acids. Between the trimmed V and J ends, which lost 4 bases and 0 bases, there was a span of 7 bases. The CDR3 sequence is CASSWSSSGNTIYF. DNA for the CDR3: TGTGCCAGCAGTTGGTCGAGCTCTGGAAACACCATATATTTT.

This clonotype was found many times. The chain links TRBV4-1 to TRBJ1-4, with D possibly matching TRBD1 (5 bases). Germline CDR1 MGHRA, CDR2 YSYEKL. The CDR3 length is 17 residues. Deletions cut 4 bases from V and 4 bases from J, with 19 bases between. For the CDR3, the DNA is TGCGCCAGCAGCCGCAGCTCCCCGGGACCGCTTAATGAAAAACTGTTTTTT. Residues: CASSRSSPGPLNEKLFF.

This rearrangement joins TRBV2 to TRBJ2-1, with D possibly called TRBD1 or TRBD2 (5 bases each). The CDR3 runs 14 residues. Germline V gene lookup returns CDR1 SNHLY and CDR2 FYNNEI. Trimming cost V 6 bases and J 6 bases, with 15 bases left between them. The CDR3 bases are TGTGCCAGCAGCGAGACTATGGGGCTCAATGAGCAGTTCTTC. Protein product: CASSETMGLNEQFF.

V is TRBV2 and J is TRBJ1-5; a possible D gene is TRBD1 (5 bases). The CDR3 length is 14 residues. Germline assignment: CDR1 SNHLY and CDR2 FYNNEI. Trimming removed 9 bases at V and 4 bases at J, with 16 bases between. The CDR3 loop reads CASGWGIQNQPQHF. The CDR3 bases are TGTGCCAGTGGGTGGGGGATCCAGAATCAGCCCCAGCATTTT.

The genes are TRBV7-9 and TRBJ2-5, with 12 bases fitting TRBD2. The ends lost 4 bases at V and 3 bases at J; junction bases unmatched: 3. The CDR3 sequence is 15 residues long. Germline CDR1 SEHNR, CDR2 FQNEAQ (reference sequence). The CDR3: CASSSSGRVEETQYF. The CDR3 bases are TGTGCCAGCAGCTCTAGCGGGAGGGTGGAAGAGACCCAGTACTTC.

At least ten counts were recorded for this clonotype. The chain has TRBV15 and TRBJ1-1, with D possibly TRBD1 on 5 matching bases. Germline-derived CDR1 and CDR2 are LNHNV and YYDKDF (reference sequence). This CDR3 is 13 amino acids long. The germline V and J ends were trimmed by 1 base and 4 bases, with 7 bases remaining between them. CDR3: CATSRVGGTEAFF. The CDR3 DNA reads TGTGCCACCAGCAGAGTTGGGGGCACTGAAGCTTTCTTT.

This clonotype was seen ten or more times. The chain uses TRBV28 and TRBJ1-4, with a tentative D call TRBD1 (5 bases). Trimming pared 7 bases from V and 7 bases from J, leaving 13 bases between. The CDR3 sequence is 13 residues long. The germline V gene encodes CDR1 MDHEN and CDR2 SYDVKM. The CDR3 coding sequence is TGTGCCAGCAACCAAGGGGTGACTGAAAAACTGTTTTTT. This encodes CASNQGVTEKLFF.

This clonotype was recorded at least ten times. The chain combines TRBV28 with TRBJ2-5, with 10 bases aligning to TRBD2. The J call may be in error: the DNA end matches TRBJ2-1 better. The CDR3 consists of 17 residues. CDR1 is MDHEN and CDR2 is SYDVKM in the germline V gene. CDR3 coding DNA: TGTGCCAGCAGTTTCCCCCACCTAGCGGGAGTAAAGGTTGAGCAGTTCTTC. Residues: CASSFPHLAGVKVEQFF.

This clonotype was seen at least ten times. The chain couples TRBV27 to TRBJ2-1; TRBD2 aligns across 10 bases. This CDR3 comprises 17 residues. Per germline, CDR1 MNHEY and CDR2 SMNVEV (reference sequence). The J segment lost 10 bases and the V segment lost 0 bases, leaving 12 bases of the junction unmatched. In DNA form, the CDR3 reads TGTGCCAGCAGTTTATCCCCGTTGAAGCGGGGGGGCGGAGAGCAGTTCTTC. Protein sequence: CASSLSPLKRGGGEQFF.

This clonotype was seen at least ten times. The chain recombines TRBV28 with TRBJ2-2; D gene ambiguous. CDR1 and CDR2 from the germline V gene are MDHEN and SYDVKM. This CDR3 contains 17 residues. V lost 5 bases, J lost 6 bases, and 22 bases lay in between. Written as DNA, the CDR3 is TGTGCCAGCAGTCCCCCTAATGAATGGTCCCATTCCGGGGAGCTGTTTTTT. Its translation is CASSPPNEWSHSGELFF.

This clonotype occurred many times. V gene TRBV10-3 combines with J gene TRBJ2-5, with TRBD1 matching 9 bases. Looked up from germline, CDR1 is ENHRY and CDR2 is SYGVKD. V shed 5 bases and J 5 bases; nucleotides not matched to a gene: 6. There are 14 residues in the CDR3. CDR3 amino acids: CAISTDRGRETQYF. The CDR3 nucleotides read TGTGCCATCAGTACCGACAGGGGGAGGGAGACCCAGTACTTC.

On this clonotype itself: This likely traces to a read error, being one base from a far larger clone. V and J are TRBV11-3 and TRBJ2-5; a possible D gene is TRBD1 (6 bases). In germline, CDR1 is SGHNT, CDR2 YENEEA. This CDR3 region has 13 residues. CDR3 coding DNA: TGTGCCAGCAGCTTAGACCGACAGGCGGCCCAACTCTTC. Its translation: CASSLDRQAAQLF.

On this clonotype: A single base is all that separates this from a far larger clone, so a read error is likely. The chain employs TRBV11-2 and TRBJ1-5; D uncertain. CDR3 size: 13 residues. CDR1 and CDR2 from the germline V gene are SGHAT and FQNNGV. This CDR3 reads CARSLGDNQPQHF. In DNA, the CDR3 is TGTGCCCGCAGCTTGGGCGACAATCAGCCCCAGCATTTT.

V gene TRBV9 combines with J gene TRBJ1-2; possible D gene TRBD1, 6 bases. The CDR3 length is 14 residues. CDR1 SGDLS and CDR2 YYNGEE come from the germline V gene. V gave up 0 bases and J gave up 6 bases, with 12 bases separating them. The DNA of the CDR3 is TGTGCCAGCAGCGTAGAGGACAGAAACCATGGCTACACCTTC. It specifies CASSVEDRNHGYTF.

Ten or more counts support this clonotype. CDR3 protein: CASSGGQAHYGYTF. CDR3 DNA sequence: TGCGCCAGCAGCGGGGGACAGGCTCACTATGGCTACACCTTC. The chain links TRBV5-1 to TRBJ1-2, with TRBD1 identical over 8 bases. Germline assignment: CDR1 SGHRS and CDR2 YFSETQ. The CDR3 has 14 amino acids. J gave up 3 bases and V 4 bases, and 5 bases lay outside the gene matches.

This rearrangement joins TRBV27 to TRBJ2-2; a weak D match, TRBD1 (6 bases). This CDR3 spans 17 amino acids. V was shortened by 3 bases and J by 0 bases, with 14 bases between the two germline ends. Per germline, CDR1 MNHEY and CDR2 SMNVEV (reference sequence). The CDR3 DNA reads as TGTGCCAGCAGTTTGCAGATCCGACAGGCGAACACCGGGGAGCTGTTTTTT. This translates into CASSLQIRQANTGELFF.

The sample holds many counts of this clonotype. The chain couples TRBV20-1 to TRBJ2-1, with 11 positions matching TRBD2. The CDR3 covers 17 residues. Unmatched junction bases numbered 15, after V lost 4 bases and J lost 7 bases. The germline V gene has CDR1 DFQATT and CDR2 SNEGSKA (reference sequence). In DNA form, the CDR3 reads TGCAGTGCTACCTCACCCGGGGGGCTAGCGGGAGGAAATGAGCAGTTCTTC. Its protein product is CSATSPGGLAGGNEQFF.

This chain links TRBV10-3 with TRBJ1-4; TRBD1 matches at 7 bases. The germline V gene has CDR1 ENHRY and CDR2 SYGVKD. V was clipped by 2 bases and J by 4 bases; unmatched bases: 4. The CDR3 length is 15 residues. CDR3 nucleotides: TGTGCCATCAGTGAGACAGGGGCGAATAATGAAAAACTGTTTTTT. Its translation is CAISETGANNEKLFF.

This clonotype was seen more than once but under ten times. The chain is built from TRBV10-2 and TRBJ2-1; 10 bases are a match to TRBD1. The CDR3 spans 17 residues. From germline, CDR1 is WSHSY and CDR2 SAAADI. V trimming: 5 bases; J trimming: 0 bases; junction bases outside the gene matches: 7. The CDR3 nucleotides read TGCGCCAGCAGTCCGGGACAGGGGCCACCCTCCTACAATGAGCAGTTCTTC. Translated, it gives CASSPGQGPPSYNEQFF.

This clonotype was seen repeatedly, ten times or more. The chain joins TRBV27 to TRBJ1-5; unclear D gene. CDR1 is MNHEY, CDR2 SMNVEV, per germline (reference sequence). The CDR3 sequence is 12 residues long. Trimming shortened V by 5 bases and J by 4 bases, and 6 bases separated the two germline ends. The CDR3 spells CASSQGNQPQHF. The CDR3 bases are TGTGCCAGCAGTCAAGGAAATCAGCCCCAGCATTTT.

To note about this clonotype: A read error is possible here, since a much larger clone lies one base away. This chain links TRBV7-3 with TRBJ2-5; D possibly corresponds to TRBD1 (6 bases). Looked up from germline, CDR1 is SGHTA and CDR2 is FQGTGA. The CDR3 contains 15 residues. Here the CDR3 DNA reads TGTACCAGCAGCTTAAGGGTGCAGGGGCGACAGACCCAGTACTTC. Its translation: CTSSLRVQGRQTQYF.

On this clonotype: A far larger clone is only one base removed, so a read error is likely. CDR3 sequence reads: CASSDPGGASEGEQFF. The DNA for the CDR3 is TGTGCCAGCAGTGATCCTGGCGGGGCTAGCGAGGGTGAGCAGTTCTTC. The genes are TRBV2 and TRBJ2-5, with D tentatively TRBD2 (6 bases). The last part of the DNA fits TRBJ2-1 better; the J call may be wrong. The CDR3 contains 16 residues. Germline values: CDR1 SNHLY, CDR2 FYNNEI.

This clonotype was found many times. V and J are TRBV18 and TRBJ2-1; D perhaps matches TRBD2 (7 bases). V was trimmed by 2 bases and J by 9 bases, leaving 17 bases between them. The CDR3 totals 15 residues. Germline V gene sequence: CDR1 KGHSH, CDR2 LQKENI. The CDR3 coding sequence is TGTGCCAGCTCACCATTGGCCCGGGGGGCTGTTGAGCAGTTCTTC. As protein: CASSPLARGAVEQFF.

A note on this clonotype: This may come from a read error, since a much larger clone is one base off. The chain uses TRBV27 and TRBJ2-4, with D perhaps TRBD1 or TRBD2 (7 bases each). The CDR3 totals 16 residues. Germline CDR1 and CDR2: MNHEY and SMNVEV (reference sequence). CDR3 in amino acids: CASSPGGEGAKNTQYF. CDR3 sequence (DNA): TGTGCCAGCAGCCCCGGAGGGGAGGGGGCCAAAAACACTCAGTACTTC.

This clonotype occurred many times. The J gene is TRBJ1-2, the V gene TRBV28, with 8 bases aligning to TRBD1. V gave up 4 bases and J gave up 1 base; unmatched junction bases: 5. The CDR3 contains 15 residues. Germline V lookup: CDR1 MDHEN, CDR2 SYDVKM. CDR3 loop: CASSSGTGFNYGYTF. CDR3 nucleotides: TGTGCCAGCAGTTCCGGGACAGGTTTTAACTATGGCTACACCTTC.

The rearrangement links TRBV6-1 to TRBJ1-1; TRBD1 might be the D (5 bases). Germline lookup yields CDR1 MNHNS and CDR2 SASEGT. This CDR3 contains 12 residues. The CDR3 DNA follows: TGTGCGAGCGGATGGGGGGGCACTGAAGCTTTCTTT. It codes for CASGWGGTEAFF.

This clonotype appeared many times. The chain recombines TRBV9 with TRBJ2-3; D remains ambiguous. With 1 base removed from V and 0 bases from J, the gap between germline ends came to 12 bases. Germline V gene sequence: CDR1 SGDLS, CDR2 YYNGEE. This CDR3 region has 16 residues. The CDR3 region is CASSVFPAASTDTQYF. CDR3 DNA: TGTGCCAGCAGCGTATTTCCGGCAGCCAGCACAGATACGCAGTATTTT.